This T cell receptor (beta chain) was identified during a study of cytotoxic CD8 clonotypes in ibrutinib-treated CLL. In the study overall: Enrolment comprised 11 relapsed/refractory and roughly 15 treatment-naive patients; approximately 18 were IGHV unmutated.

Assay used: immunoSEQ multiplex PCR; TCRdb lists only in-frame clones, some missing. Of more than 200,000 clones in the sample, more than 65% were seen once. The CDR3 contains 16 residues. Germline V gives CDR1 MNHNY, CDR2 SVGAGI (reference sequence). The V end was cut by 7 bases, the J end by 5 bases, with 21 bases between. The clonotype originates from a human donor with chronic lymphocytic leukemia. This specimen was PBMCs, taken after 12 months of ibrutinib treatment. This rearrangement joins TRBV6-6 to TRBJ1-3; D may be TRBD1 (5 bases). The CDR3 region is CASIPNIGGFRNTIYF. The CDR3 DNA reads TGTGCCAGCATCCCCAATATTGGGGGTTTTAGAAACACCATATATTTT.